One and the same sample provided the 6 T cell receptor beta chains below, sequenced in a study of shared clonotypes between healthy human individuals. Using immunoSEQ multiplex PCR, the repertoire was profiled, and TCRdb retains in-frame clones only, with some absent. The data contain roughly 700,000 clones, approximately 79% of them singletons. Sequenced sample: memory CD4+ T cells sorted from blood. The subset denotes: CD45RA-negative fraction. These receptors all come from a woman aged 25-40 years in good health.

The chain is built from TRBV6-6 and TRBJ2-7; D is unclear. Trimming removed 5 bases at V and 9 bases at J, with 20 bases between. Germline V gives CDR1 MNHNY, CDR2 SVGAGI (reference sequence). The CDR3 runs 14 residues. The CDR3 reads CASSTNSRRSGQYF. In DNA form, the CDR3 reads TGTGCCAGCAGTACTAACTCCCGCCGTTCGGGGCAGTACTTC.

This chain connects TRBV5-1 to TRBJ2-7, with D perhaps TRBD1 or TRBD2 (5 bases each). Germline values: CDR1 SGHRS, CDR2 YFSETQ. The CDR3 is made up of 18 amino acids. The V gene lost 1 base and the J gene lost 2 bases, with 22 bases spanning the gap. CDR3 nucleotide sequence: TGCGCCAGCAGCTTGTTTTCTTGGGGACGGGATGTCACCTACGAGCAGTACTTC. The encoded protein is CASSLFSWGRDVTYEQYF.

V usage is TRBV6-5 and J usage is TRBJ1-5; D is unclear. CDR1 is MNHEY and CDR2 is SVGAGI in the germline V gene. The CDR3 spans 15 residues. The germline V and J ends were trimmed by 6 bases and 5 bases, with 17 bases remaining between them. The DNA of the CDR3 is TGTGCCAGCAGCCCGGCCCGGGGAATGGATCAGCCCCAGCATTTT. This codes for CASSPARGMDQPQHF.

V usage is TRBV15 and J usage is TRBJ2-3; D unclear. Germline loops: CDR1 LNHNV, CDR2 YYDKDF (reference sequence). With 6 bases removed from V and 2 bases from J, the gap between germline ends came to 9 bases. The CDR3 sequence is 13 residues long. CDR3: CATRVAATDTQYF. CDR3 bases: TGTGCCACCAGGGTAGCAGCCACAGATACGCAGTATTTT.

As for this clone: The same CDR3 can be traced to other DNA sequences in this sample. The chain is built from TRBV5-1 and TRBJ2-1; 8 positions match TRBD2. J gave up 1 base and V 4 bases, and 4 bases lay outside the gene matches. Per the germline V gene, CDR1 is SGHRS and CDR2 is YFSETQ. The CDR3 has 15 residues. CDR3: CASSLASGSYNEQFF. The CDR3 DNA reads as TGCGCCAGCAGCCTCGCTAGCGGGTCCTACAATGAGCAGTTCTTC.

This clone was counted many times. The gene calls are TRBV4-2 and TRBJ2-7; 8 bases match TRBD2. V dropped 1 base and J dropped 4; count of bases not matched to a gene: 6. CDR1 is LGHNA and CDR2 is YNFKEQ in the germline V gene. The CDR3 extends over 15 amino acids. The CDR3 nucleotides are TGTGCCAGCAGCCAAGCGGGAAGCGGGAGTTACGAGCAGTACTTC. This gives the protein CASSQAGSGSYEQYF.